A single sample gave rise to the 7 T cell receptor beta chains below, sequenced in a study of T-cell reconstitution after alpha-beta-depleted transplantation in children. TCRbeta library construction was performed incorporating unique molecular identifiers. From the PCR reads, TCRdb called clonotypes with MiXCR, one entry per CDR3 protein. The sample yields approximately 590,000 distinct CDR3 sequences, 10% seen once. The source material was PBMCs from the stem cell graft donor, sampled from the stem cell graft. These receptors originate from a human donor who donated a stem cell graft to a child with acute myeloid leukemia.

This clonotype was seen more than once but under ten times. The chain employs TRBV6-2 or TRBV6-3 and TRBJ2-5, with 8 bases matching TRBD2. With V trimmed by 2 bases and J by 2 bases, 7 bases remained unmatched. In germline, CDR1 is MNHEY, CDR2 SVGEGT. There are 16 residues in the CDR3. CDR3 DNA: TGTGCCAGCAGTTACCCAGCGGGAGACCTTCAAGAGACCCAGTACTTC. This sequence encodes CASSYPAGDLQETQYF.

This clonotype came up once. The rearrangement links TRBV7-9 to TRBJ1-1, with 7 bases identical to TRBD1. Germline trimming cut 6 bases from V and 1 base from J; bases unmatched to any gene: 8. The CDR3 contains 15 residues. Germline V gene data show CDR1 as SEHNR and CDR2 as FQNEAQ (reference sequence). CDR3 nucleotide sequence: TGTGCCAGCAGTCAGATAAGGGGGCGGAACACTGAAGCTTTCTTT. Translated, it gives CASSQIRGRNTEAFF.

At least ten counts were recorded for this clonotype. The rearrangement links TRBV28 to TRBJ2-1, with unresolved D. CDR3 length: 12 amino acids. Germline CDR1 MDHEN, CDR2 SYDVKM. V shed 2 bases and J shed 7 bases, with 6 bases lying between them. The DNA for the CDR3 is TGTGCCAGCAGTTTAGAGAGGAATGAGCAGTTCTTC. Amino acid sequence: CASSLERNEQFF.

This clonotype was picked up many times. The V and J genes are TRBV29-1 and TRBJ2-1, with TRBD1 identical over 9 bases. Germline V gene lookup returns CDR1 SQVTM and CDR2 ANQGSEA. J lost 10 bases, V lost 4 bases, and 5 bases had no gene match. The CDR3 runs to 12 residues. Here the CDR3 reads CSVVKQGAEQFF. The CDR3 coding sequence is TGCAGCGTTGTAAAACAGGGGGCAGAGCAGTTCTTC.

In this sample, this clonotype turned up a few times. The V gene is TRBV14, the J gene TRBJ2-1, with 7 bases identical to TRBD2. The CDR3 length is 15 residues. J was trimmed by 2 bases and V by 4 bases; bases with no gene match: 5. Germline CDR1 reads SGHDN; CDR2 reads FVKESK. The CDR3 is CASSLLSGTYNEQFF. CDR3 DNA sequence: TGTGCCAGCAGCCTTCTGAGCGGGACCTACAATGAGCAGTTCTTC.

This clonotype has just a few counts. The V gene is TRBV12-3 or TRBV12-4, the J gene TRBJ1-3, with D perhaps matching TRBD1 (5 bases). This CDR3 region has 14 residues. V was cut by 3 bases and J by 7 bases, with 13 bases left in between. The CDR3 region is CASSLQGSRNTIYF. DNA of the CDR3: TGTGCCAGCAGTTTGCAGGGTTCGCGGAACACCATATATTTT.

About this clonotype itself: A read error may produce the germline difference seen at one junction end. This chain connects TRBV3-1 to TRBJ2-7, with D perhaps being TRBD1 or TRBD2 (5 bases each). The CDR3 covers 12 residues. In germline, CDR1 is LGHDT, CDR2 YNNKEL (reference sequence). In DNA, the CDR3 is TGTGCCAGCAGCCAAGGGGACCTCCACCCCCACTTC. Its translation: CASSQGDLHPHF.